One TCR beta chain is described in this entry. Its specificity is unknown. This specimen comes from a study of cytomegalovirus exposure and HLA in healthy donors. PCR primers comprised 60 Vbeta and 13 Jbeta primers. Profiling relied on immunoSEQ multiplex PCR, and the TCRdb table lists in-frame clones only, not all of them. The data contain 150,000 to 200,000 clones, around 88% of them singletons. Study-wide findings and caveats: What TCR beta sequences reportedly achieved was accurate prediction of HLA-A and HLA-B alleles in most subjects.

The source of this sequence is a man aged 35-49 years in good health and CMV-seropositive. Material: PBMCs.

The CDR3: CASRGQQSYGYTF. CDR3 DNA sequence: TGCGCCAGCCGGGGACAGCAGTCTTATGGCTACACCTTC. V and J are TRBV5-1 and TRBJ1-2; 7 bases are a match to TRBD1. V trimming: 7 bases; J trimming: 5 bases; junction bases outside the gene matches: 8. Germline values: CDR1 SGHRS, CDR2 YFSETQ. The CDR3 extends over 13 amino acids. The full variable domain, in which reference TRBV5-1 and TRBJ1-2 provide the parts outside the CDR3, is KAGVTQTPRYLIKTRGQQVTLSCSPISGHRSVSWYQQTPGQGLQFLFEYFSETQRNKGNFPGRFSGRQFSNSRSEMNVSTLELGDSALYLCASRGQQSYGYTFGSGTRLTVV.